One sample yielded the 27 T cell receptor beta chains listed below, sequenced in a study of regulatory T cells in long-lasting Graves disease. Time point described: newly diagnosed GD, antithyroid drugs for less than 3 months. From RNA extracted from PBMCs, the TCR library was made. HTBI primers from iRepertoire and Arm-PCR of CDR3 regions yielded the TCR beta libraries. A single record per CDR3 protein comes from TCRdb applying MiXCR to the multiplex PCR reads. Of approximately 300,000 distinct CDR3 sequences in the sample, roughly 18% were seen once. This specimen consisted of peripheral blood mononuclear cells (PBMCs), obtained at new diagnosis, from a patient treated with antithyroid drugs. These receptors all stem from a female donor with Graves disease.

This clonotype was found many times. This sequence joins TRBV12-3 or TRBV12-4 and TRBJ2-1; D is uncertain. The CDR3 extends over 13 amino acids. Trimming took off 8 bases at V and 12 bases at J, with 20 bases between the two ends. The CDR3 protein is CASHWVGGPGQFF. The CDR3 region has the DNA TGTGCCAGCCACTGGGTCGGCGGCCCGGGGCAGTTCTTC.

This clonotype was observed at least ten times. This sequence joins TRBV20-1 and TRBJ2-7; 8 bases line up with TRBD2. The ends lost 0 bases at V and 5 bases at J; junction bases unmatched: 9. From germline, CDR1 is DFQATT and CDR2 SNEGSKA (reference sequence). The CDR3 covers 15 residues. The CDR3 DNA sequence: TGCAGTGCTAGAGATGGGAGCGGGAGAGGCGACGAGCAGTACTTC. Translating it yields CSARDGSGRGDEQYF.

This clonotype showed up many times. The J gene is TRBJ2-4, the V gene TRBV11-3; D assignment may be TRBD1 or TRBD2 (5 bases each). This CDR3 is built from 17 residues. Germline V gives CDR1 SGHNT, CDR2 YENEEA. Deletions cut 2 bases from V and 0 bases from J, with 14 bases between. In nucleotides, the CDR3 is TGTGCCAGCAGCTTATTTCGGGGCCCTGTAGCCAAAAACATTCAGTACTTC. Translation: CASSLFRGPVAKNIQYF.

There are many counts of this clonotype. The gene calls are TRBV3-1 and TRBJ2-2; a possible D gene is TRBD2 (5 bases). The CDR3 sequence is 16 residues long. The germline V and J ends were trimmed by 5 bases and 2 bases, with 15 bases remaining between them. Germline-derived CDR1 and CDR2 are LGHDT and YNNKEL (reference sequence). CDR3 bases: TGTGCCAGCAGCTTAAGGGATCCGGGAAACACCGGGGAGCTGTTTTTT. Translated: CASSLRDPGNTGELFF.

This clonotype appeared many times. The CDR3 loop reads CASSTSSARYEQYF. CDR3 coding DNA: TGTGCCAGCAGCACATCTAGCGCCCGCTACGAGCAGTACTTC. The V call is TRBV6-1, the J call TRBJ2-7, with D tentatively TRBD2 (6 bases). The CDR3 contains 14 residues. Germline lookup yields CDR1 MNHNS and CDR2 SASEGT. The V end lost 6 bases, the J end lost 3 bases, and 15 bases lay between the germline ends.

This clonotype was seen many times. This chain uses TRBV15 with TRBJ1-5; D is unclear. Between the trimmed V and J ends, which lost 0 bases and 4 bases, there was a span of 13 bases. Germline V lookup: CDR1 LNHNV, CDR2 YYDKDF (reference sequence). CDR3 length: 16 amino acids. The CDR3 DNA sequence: TGTGCCACCAGCAGAGAAAGGGCAGCGGGGAATCAGCCCCAGCATTTT. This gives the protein CATSRERAAGNQPQHF.

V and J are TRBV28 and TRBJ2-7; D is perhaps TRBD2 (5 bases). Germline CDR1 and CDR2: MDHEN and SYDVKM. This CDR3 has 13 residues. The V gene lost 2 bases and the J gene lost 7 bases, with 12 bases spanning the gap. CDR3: CASSLPGRGEQYF. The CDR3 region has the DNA TGTGCCAGCAGTTTACCCGGAAGAGGGGAGCAGTACTTC.

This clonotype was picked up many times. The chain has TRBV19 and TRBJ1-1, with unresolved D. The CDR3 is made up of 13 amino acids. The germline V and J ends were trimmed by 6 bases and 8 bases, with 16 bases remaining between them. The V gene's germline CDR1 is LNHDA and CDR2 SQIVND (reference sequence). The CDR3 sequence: CASRFQVNSEAFF. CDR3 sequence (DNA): TGTGCCAGTAGATTTCAGGTAAATTCCGAAGCTTTCTTT.

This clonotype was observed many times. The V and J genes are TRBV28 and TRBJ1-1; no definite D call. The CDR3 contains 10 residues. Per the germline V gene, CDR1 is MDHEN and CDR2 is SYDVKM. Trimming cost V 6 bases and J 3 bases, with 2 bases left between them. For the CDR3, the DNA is TGTGCCAGCAGGGACACTGAAGCTTTCTTT. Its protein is CASRDTEAFF.

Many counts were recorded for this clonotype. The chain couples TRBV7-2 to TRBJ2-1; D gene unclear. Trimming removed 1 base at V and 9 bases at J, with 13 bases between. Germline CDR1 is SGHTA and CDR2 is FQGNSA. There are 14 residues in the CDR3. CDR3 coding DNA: TGTGCCAGCAGCTTAGGTCCTTTAGGCAGTGAGCAGTTCTTC. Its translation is CASSLGPLGSEQFF. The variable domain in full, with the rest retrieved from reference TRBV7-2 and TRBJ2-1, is GAGVSQSPSNKVTEKGKDVELRCDPISGHTALYWYRQSLGQGLEFLIYFQGNSAPDKSGLPSDRFSAERTGGSVSTLTIQRTQQEDSAVYLCASSLGPLGSEQFFGPGTRLTVL.

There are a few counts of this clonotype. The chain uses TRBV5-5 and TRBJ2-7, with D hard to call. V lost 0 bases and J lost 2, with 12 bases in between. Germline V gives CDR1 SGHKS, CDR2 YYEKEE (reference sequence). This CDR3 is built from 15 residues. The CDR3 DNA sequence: TGTGCCAGCAGCTTGGTTTCAGTCCCCGCCTACGAGCAGTACTTC. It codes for CASSLVSVPAYEQYF.

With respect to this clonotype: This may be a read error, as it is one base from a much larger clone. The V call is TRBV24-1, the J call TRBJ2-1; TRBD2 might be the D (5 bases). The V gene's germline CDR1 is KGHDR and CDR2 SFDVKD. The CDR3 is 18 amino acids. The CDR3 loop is CATGDWTPDGERNNEQFF. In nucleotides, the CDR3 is TGTGCCACCGGTGATTGGACTCCGGACGGGGAGCGGAACAATGAGCAGTTCTTC.

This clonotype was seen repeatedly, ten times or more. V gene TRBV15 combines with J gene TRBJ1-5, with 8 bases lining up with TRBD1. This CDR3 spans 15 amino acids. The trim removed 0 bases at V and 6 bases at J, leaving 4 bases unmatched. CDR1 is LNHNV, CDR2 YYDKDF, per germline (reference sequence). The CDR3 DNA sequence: TGTGCCACCAGCAGAGACAGGGGGCTTGGTCAGCCCCAGCATTTT. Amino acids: CATSRDRGLGQPQHF. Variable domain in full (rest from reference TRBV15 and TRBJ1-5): DAMVIQNPRYQVTQFGKPVTLSCSQTLNHNVMYWYQQKSSQAPKLLFHYYDKDFNNEADTPDNFQSRRPNTSFCFLDIRSPGLGDTAMYLCATSRDRGLGQPQHFGDGTRLSIL.

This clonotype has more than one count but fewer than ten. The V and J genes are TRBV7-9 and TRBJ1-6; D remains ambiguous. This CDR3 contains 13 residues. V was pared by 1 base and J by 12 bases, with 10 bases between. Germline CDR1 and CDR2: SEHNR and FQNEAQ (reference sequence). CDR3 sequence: CASSLEFRGPLHF. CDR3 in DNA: TGTGCCAGCAGCTTAGAATTCCGGGGACCCCTCCACTTT.

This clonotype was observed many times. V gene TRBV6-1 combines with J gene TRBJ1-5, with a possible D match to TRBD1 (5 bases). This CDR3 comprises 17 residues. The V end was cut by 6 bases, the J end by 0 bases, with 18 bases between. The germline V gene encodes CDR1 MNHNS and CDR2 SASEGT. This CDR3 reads CASSAPPGRDSNQPQHF. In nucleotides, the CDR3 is TGTGCCAGCAGCGCCCCACCGGGACGTGATAGCAATCAGCCCCAGCATTTT.

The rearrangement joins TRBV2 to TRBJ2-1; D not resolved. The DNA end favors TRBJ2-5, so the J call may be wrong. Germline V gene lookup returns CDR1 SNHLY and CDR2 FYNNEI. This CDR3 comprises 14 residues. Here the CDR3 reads CASMLLSTKETQYF. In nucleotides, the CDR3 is TGTGCCAGCATGTTACTTAGCACCAAAGAGACCCAGTACTTC.

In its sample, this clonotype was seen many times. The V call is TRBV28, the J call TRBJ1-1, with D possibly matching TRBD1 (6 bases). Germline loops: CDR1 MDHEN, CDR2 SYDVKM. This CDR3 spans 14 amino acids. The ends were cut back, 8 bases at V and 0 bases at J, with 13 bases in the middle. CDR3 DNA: TGTGCCAGCGGGTGGGGGGCGATGAACACTGAAGCTTTCTTT. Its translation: CASGWGAMNTEAFF.

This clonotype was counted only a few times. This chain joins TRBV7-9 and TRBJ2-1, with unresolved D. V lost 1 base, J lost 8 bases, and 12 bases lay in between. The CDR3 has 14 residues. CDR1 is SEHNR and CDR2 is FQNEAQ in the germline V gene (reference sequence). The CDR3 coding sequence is TGTGCCAGCAGCTTAGGGAGCGCGGACCATGAGCAGTTCTTC. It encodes CASSLGSADHEQFF.

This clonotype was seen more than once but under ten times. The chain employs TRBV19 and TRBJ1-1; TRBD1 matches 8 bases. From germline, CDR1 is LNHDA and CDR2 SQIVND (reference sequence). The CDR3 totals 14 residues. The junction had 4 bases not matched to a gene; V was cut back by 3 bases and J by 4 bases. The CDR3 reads CASSMTGVSTEAFF. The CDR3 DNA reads TGTGCCAGTAGTATGACAGGGGTGAGCACTGAAGCTTTCTTT. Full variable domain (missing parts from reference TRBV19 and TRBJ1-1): DGGITQSPKYLFRKEGQNVTLSCEQNLNHDAMYWYRQDPGQGLRLIYYSQIVNDFQKGDIAEGYSVSREKKESFPLTVTSAQKNPTAFYLCASSMTGVSTEAFFGQGTRLTVV.

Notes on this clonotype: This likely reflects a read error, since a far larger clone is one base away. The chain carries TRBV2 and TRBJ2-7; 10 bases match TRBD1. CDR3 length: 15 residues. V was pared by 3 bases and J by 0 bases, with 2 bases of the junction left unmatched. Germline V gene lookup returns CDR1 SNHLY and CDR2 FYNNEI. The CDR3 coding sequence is TGTGCCAGCAGTGACGGGACAGGGGCCTCCTACGAGCAGTACTTC. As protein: CASSDGTGASYEQYF.

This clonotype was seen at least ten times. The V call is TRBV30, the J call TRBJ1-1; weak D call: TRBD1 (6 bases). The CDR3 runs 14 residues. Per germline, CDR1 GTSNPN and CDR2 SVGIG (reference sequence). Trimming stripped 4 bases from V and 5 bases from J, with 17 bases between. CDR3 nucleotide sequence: TGTGCCTGGAACCGGGGGCGGAGGGAGACTGAAGCTTTCTTT. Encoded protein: CAWNRGRRETEAFF.

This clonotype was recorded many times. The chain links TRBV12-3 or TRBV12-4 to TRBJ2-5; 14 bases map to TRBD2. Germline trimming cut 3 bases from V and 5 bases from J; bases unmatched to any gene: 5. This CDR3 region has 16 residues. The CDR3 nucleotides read TGTGCCAGCAGTTTGACTAGCGGGAGGGAATGGGAGACCCAGTACTTC. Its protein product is CASSLTSGREWETQYF.

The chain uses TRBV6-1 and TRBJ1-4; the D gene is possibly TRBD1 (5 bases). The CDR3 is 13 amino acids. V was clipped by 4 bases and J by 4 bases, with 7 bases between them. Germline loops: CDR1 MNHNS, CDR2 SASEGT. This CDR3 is CASSGQINEKLFF. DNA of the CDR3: TGTGCCAGCAGTGGACAGATTAATGAAAAACTGTTTTTT.

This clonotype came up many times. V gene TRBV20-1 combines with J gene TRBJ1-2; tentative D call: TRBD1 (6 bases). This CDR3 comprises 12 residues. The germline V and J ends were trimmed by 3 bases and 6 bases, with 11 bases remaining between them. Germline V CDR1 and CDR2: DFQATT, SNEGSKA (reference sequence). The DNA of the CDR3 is TGCAGTGCTAGGAAGGGGGATCATGGCTACACCTTC. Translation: CSARKGDHGYTF.

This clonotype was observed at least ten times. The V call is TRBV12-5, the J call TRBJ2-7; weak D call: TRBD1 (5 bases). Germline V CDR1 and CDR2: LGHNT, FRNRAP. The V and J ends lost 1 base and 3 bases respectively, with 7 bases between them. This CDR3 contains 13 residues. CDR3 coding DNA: TGTGCTAGTGGTTTGGCAGACAGCTACGAGCAGTACTTC. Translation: CASGLADSYEQYF.

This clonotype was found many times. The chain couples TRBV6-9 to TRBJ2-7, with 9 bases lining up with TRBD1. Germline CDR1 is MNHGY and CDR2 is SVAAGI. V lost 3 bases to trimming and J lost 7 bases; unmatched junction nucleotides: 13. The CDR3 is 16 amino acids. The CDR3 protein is CASSYYPGQGMGEQYF. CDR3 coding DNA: TGTGCCAGCAGTTACTACCCGGGACAGGGAATGGGGGAGCAGTACTTC.

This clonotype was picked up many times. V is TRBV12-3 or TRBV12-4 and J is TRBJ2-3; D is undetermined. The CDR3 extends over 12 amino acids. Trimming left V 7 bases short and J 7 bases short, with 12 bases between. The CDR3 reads CASTQDTHTQYF. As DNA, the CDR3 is TGTGCCAGCACCCAGGATACCCATACGCAGTATTTT.